A single sample gave rise to the 28 T cell receptor beta chains below, sequenced in a study of blood T cell repertoires in COVID-19. The assay was immunoSEQ multiplex PCR, and TCRdb's table has in-frame clones only and misses some. Found here are about 170,000 clones, about 85% of them singletons; the top ten hold approximately 14%. The sample consisted of peripheral blood. The receptors stem from a woman aged 70 to 79 with COVID-19, enrolled during active disease.

V usage is TRBV6-6 and J usage is TRBJ2-2; D call uncertain. The CDR3 runs to 12 residues. V dropped 7 bases and J dropped 3 bases, with 6 bases sitting between them. Germline CDR1 is MNHNY and CDR2 is SVGAGI (reference sequence). CDR3 amino acids: CASNQYTGELFF. For the CDR3, the DNA is TGTGCCAGCAATCAGTACACCGGGGAGCTGTTTTTT.

The rearrangement joins TRBV7-2 to TRBJ1-3; D remains unclear. CDR1 and CDR2 (germline): SGHTA, FQGNSA. V was pared by 2 bases and J by 0 bases, with 8 bases between. The CDR3 is 15 residues long. The CDR3 sequence: CASSLSGSSGNTIYF. CDR3 sequence (DNA): TGTGCCAGCAGCTTATCCGGGAGCTCTGGAAACACCATATATTTT.

CDR3 loop: CASSDRGLSNQPQHF. CDR3 DNA sequence: TGTGCCAGCAGTGACAGGGGGCTTAGCAATCAGCCCCAGCATTTT. The J gene is TRBJ1-5, the V gene TRBV6-1; 8 bases align to TRBD1. The CDR3 length is 15 residues. The germline V gene encodes CDR1 MNHNS and CDR2 SASEGT. V was clipped by 3 bases and J by 0 bases; unmatched bases: 1.

The chain is built from TRBV5-1 and TRBJ2-5; D may be TRBD1 (5 bases). Trimming shortened V by 9 bases and J by 3 bases, and 15 bases separated the two germline ends. Per the germline V gene, CDR1 is SGHRS and CDR2 is YFSETQ. There are 13 residues in the CDR3. The CDR3 region has the DNA TGCGCCACCCGCAAGGACAATAAAGAGACCCAGTACTTC. Its protein is CATRKDNKETQYF. Full variable domain (rest looked up from reference TRBV5-1 and TRBJ2-5): KAGVTQTPRYLIKTRGQQVTLSCSPISGHRSVSWYQQTPGQGLQFLFEYFSETQRNKGNFPGRFSGRQFSNSRSEMNVSTLELGDSALYLCATRKDNKETQYFGPGTRLLVL.

This chain links TRBV7-6 with TRBJ2-1; 11 bases match TRBD1. Germline CDR1 SGHVS, CDR2 FNYEAQ. CDR3 length: 16 residues. The V segment lost 5 bases and the J segment 4 bases; nucleotides outside the gene matches: 7. DNA for the CDR3: TGTGCCAGCAGCGCCCGGACAGGGGGCCAGTACAATGAGCAGTTCTTC. This codes for CASSARTGGQYNEQFF.

The chain joins TRBV5-1 to TRBJ1-3, with D unclear. With 0 bases removed from V and 0 bases from J, the gap between germline ends came to 7 bases. The CDR3 sequence is 15 residues long. CDR1 and CDR2 (germline): SGHRS, YFSETQ. The CDR3 protein is CASSLDSGSGNTIYF. The DNA of the CDR3 is TGCGCCAGCAGCTTGGACAGCGGCTCTGGAAACACCATATATTTT. The whole variable domain, remainder taken from reference TRBV5-1 and TRBJ1-3, is KAGVTQTPRYLIKTRGQQVTLSCSPISGHRSVSWYQQTPGQGLQFLFEYFSETQRNKGNFPGRFSGRQFSNSRSEMNVSTLELGDSALYLCASSLDSGSGNTIYFGEGSWLTVV.

This chain connects TRBV3-1 (or the pseudogene TRBV3-2) to TRBJ2-5, with 16 bases aligning to TRBD2. V trimming: 1 base; J trimming: 6 bases; junction bases outside the gene matches: 2. Germline V gives CDR1 LGHDT, CDR2 YNNKEL (reference sequence). The CDR3 consists of 16 residues. The CDR3: CASSQAGLAGGKTQYF. Here the CDR3 DNA reads TGTGCCAGCAGCCAAGCGGGACTAGCGGGGGGGAAGACCCAGTACTTC.

This chain joins TRBV24-1 and TRBJ2-1; 10 bases align to TRBD2. This CDR3 has 17 residues. Germline assignment: CDR1 KGHDR and CDR2 SFDVKD. V was clipped by 3 bases and J by 0 bases; unmatched bases: 4. The DNA for the CDR3 is TGTGCCACCAGTGATAGCGGGAGGGCCGGCTCCTACAATGAGCAGTTCTTC. Amino acid sequence: CATSDSGRAGSYNEQFF.

This chain uses TRBV1 with TRBJ2-5; TRBD2 was called by the table and not checked on the DNA. TRBV1 is a listed pseudogene. The CDR3 contains 16 residues. CDR3 bases: TGCACCAGCAGCCAAGAAAAGCTCGAGCCCCAAGAGACCCAGTACTTC. Its translation is CTSSQEKLEPQETQYF.

The rearrangement links TRBV28 to TRBJ1-5; no clear D gene. CDR3 length: 16 amino acids. Germline V lookup: CDR1 MDHEN, CDR2 SYDVKM. V shed 1 base and J shed 7 bases, with 17 bases lying between them. The CDR3 region is CASSLSGGQLRQPQHF. CDR3 coding DNA: TGTGCCAGCAGTTTATCGGGCGGGCAACTCAGGCAGCCCCAGCATTTT.

CDR3 sequence: CASSREGTSGNTIYF. CDR3 DNA sequence: TGCGCCAGCAGCCGGGAGGGGACGTCTGGAAACACCATATATTTT. The chain has TRBV4-1 and TRBJ1-3; perhaps TRBD1 as D (5 bases). Trimming took off 4 bases at V and 1 base at J, with 11 bases between the two ends. CDR1 is MGHRA, CDR2 YSYEKL, per germline. The CDR3 runs to 15 residues.

This chain connects TRBV11-2 to TRBJ2-2; 9 bases agree with TRBD2. CDR1 is SGHAT and CDR2 is FQNNGV in the germline V gene. The CDR3 runs to 18 residues. V was clipped by 2 bases and J by 6 bases; unmatched bases: 13. For the CDR3, the DNA is TGTGCCAGCAGCTTATTCGGCGGGGGGGCCTCTTACGCCGGGGAGCTGTTTTTT. Amino acids: CASSLFGGGASYAGELFF. The complete variable domain, with remaining parts taken from reference TRBV11-2 and TRBJ2-2, reads EAGVAQSPRYKIIEKRQSVAFWCNPISGHATLYWYQQILGQGPKLLIQFQNNGVVDDSQLPKDRFSAERLKGVDSTLKIQPAKLEDSAVYLCASSLFGGGASYAGELFFGEGSRLTVL.

The chain has TRBV3-1 (or the pseudogene TRBV3-2) and TRBJ2-5; 12 bases are a match to TRBD1. Unmatched junction bases numbered 11, after V lost 3 bases and J lost 0 bases. This CDR3 spans 19 amino acids. The germline V gene has CDR1 LGHDT and CDR2 YNNKEL (reference sequence). CDR3 region: CASSHLTGTGGRYQETQYF. The CDR3 coding sequence is TGTGCCAGCAGCCACCTCACCGGGACAGGGGGCAGGTACCAAGAGACCCAGTACTTC.

The chain has TRBV7-9 and TRBJ1-4, with 10 positions matching TRBD1. CDR1 and CDR2 (germline): SEHNR, FQNEAQ (reference sequence). The V segment lost 4 bases and the J segment 5 bases; nucleotides outside the gene matches: 4. This CDR3 is 15 amino acids long. CDR3 sequence: CASSYPTGGNEKLFF. CDR3 nucleotides: TGTGCCAGCAGCTACCCGACAGGGGGCAATGAAAAACTGTTTTTT.

The chain carries TRBV27 and TRBJ2-1; TRBD2 matches at 8 bases. Looked up from germline, CDR1 is MNHEY and CDR2 is SMNVEV (reference sequence). The CDR3 length is 14 residues. V shed 5 bases, J shed 12 bases, and the junction held 12 bases outside the gene matches. CDR3 protein: CASSPSGEGLGQFF. The DNA for the CDR3 is TGTGCCAGCAGTCCTAGCGGAGAGGGACTAGGGCAGTTCTTC.

The V gene is TRBV7-2, the J gene TRBJ1-2; D is ambiguous. Germline values: CDR1 SGHTA, CDR2 FQGNSA. Trimming removed 1 base at V and 4 bases at J, with 10 bases between. The CDR3 sequence is 14 residues long. CDR3 nucleotide sequence: TGTGCCAGCAGCTTAGGTCCTAGATCCTATGGCTACACCTTC. It translates to CASSLGPRSYGYTF. The full variable domain, in which reference TRBV7-2 and TRBJ1-2 provide the parts outside the CDR3, is GAGVSQSPSNKVTEKGKDVELRCDPISGHTALYWYRQSLGQGLEFLIYFQGNSAPDKSGLPSDRFSAERTGGSVSTLTIQRTQQEDSAVYLCASSLGPRSYGYTFGSGTRLTVV.

This sequence joins TRBV5-1 and TRBJ1-1; no clear D gene. From germline, CDR1 is SGHRS and CDR2 YFSETQ. V shed 4 bases and J shed 0 bases, with 13 bases lying between them. The CDR3 has 15 amino acids. CDR3 sequence reads: CASSPLAAVNTEAFF. The CDR3 region has the DNA TGCGCCAGCAGCCCTCTGGCGGCCGTGAACACTGAAGCTTTCTTT.

The V call is TRBV19, the J call TRBJ1-1; perhaps TRBD1 as D (6 bases). Germline V gives CDR1 LNHDA, CDR2 SQIVND (reference sequence). This CDR3 contains 16 residues. The V end lost 3 bases, the J end lost 0 bases, and 14 bases lay between the germline ends. CDR3 sequence (DNA): TGTGCCAGTAGTATTCGCGGTGGACAGTTGAACACTGAAGCTTTCTTT. Translated, it gives CASSIRGGQLNTEAFF.

This clone has only one observation. This sequence joins TRBV3-1 (or the pseudogene TRBV3-2) and TRBJ1-2; 9 nucleotides align to TRBD1. V lost 4 bases, J lost 8 bases, and 5 bases stayed unmatched. The V gene's germline CDR1 is LGHDT and CDR2 YNNKEL (reference sequence). The CDR3 spans 13 residues. In DNA form, the CDR3 reads TGTGCCAGCAGCCGCCGACAGGGGGACGGCTACACCTTC. Amino acids: CASSRRQGDGYTF.

The chain has TRBV2 and TRBJ2-7; a possible D gene is TRBD2 (5 bases). V lost 6 bases and J lost 0, with 21 bases in between. The CDR3 is 17 residues long. In germline, CDR1 is SNHLY, CDR2 FYNNEI. CDR3 DNA: TGTGCCAGCAGAGTAACAATCCGGGGAACAGTCTCCTACGAGCAGTACTTC. Translating it yields CASRVTIRGTVSYEQYF.

The chain has TRBV6-5 and TRBJ1-1; D unclear. The CDR3 totals 13 residues. V was pared by 8 bases and J by 3 bases, with 13 bases between. Germline V gene sequence: CDR1 MNHEY, CDR2 SVGAGI. CDR3 loop: CASLSEVDTEAFF. The CDR3 coding sequence is TGTGCCAGCCTGTCGGAGGTGGACACTGAAGCTTTCTTT.

In nucleotides, the CDR3 is TGCGCCAGCAGCCTCCGACTGGGAGGGGGAAACTATGGCTACACCTTC. This sequence encodes CASSLRLGGGNYGYTF. The V call is TRBV5-1, the J call TRBJ1-2; D might be TRBD1 (6 bases). Trimming pared 4 bases from V and 2 bases from J, leaving 18 bases between. CDR3 length: 16 amino acids. Germline-derived CDR1 and CDR2 are SGHRS and YFSETQ.

In this sample, this clone is hyperexpanded (1% or more). The chain combines TRBV6-5 with TRBJ1-4; 10 bases agree with TRBD1. In germline, CDR1 is MNHEY, CDR2 SVGAGI. Germline trimming cut 4 bases from V and 5 bases from J; bases unmatched to any gene: 7. The CDR3 sequence is 16 residues long. The chain's CDR3 is CASSFQPGQGNEKLFF. In DNA form, the CDR3 reads TGTGCCAGCAGTTTCCAACCGGGACAGGGGAATGAAAAACTGTTTTTT.

This clone appeared a few times. This same CDR3 is encoded by further DNA sequences in the sample. This chain joins TRBV19 and TRBJ2-2; tentatively, D is TRBD1 (6 bases). The CDR3 covers 16 residues. The germline CDR1 and CDR2 sequences are LNHDA and SQIVND (reference sequence). V was trimmed by 3 bases and J by 0 bases, leaving 11 bases between them. CDR3 coding DNA: TGTGCCAGTAGTATTCTGGGGGCCGCGAACACCGGGGAGCTGTTTTTT. Translating it yields CASSILGAANTGELFF.

This chain joins TRBV7-2 and TRBJ1-5; the D gene is possibly TRBD1 (6 bases). Trimming took 1 base from V and 7 from J, leaving 17 bases between them. This CDR3 has 16 residues. Looked up from germline, CDR1 is SGHTA and CDR2 is FQGNSA. In nucleotides, the CDR3 is TGTGCCAGCAGCTTAGGACCGGACAGACTCTCACAGCCCCAGCATTTT. Amino acids: CASSLGPDRLSQPQHF.

This sequence joins TRBV5-6 and TRBJ2-3; TRBD2 agrees at 8 bases. Per the germline V gene, CDR1 is SGHDT and CDR2 is YYEEEE. V lost 2 bases and J lost 0; bases outside the gene matches: 2. This CDR3 has 15 amino acids. CDR3 sequence: CASSFVAGSTDTQYF. For the CDR3, the DNA is TGTGCCAGCAGCTTCGTAGCGGGAAGCACAGATACGCAGTATTTT. The complete variable domain, with remaining parts taken from reference TRBV5-6 and TRBJ2-3, reads DAGVTQSPTHLIKTRGQQVTLRCSPKSGHDTVSWYQQALGQGPQFIFQYYEEEERQRGNFPDRFSGHQFPNYSSELNVNALLLGDSALYLCASSFVAGSTDTQYFGPGTRLTVL.

The gene calls are TRBV18 and TRBJ2-2, with D unclear. In germline, CDR1 is KGHSH, CDR2 LQKENI. This CDR3 is built from 12 residues. Trimming took 3 bases from V and 4 from J, leaving 3 bases between them. CDR3 in amino acids: CASSPSTGELFF. As DNA, the CDR3 is TGTGCCAGCTCACCTAGCACCGGGGAGCTGTTTTTT. Using reference TRBV18 and TRBJ2-2 for the parts outside the CDR3, the full variable domain is NAGVMQNPRHLVRRRGQEARLRCSPMKGHSHVYWYRQLPEEGLKFMVYLQKENIIDESGMPKERFSAEFPKEGPSILRIQQVVRGDSAAYFCASSPSTGELFFGEGSRLTVL.

The V call is TRBV10-3, the J call TRBJ2-2; weak D call: TRBD1 (7 bases). Germline-derived CDR1 and CDR2 are ENHRY and SYGVKD. This CDR3 region has 13 residues. V lost 10 bases and J 2 bases, leaving 11 bases between the germline ends. The CDR3 protein is CATRDSNTGELFF. The CDR3 coding sequence is TGTGCCACGCGGGACAGCAACACCGGGGAGCTGTTTTTT.